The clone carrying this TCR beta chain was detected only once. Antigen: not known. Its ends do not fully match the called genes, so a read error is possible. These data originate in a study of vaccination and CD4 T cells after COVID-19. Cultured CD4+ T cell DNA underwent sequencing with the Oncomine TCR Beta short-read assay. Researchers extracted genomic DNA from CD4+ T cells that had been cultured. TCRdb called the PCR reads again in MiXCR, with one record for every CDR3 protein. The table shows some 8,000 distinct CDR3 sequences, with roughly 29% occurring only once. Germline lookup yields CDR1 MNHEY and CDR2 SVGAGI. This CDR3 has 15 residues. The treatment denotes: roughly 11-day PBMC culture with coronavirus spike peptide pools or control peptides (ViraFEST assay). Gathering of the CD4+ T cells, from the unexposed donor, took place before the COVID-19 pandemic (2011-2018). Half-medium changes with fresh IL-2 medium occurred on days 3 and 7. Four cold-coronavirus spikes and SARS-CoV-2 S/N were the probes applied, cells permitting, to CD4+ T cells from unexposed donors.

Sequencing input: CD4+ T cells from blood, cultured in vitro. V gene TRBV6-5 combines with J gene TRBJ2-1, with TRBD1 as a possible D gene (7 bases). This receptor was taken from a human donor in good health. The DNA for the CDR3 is TGTGCCAGCAGGTACTTCGCGGGACAGACCAATGAGCAGTTCTTC. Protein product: CASRYFAGQTNEQFF.